These 20 T cell receptor beta chains were all obtained from the same sample, sequenced in a study of CD8+ T cells in alopecia areata. Treatment here: oral pan-JAK inhibitor, 5-10 mg twice daily. Following RNA extraction, reverse transcription yielded cDNA that acted as the sequencing template. Clones were sequenced by immunoSEQ multiplex PCR, and TCRdb holds only the in-frame ones, with some missing. Of 150,000 to 200,000 clones listed, 50% to 70% are singletons. Sequencing was performed on CD4+ T cells sorted from blood, taken around week 50, from a patient treated with tofacitinib. Source of these receptors: a human donor with alopecia areata.

The genes are TRBV9 and TRBJ2-5; no definite D call. The CDR3 sequence is 15 residues long. Trimming took off 0 bases at V and 2 bases at J, with 11 bases between the two ends. Germline V gene lookup returns CDR1 SGDLS and CDR2 YYNGEE. For the CDR3, the DNA is TGTGCCAGCAGCGTAGGGTGGGGAAAGCAAGAGACCCAGTACTTC. This encodes CASSVGWGKQETQYF.

This clone was observed many times. This chain links TRBV4-3 with TRBJ2-5, with 9 bases matching TRBD1. This CDR3 has 16 amino acids. CDR1 is LGHNA, CDR2 YSLEER, per germline. The trim removed 1 base at V and 3 bases at J, leaving 6 bases unmatched. DNA for the CDR3: TGCGCCAGCAGCCAAGGGACAGGGGTAAATGAAGAGACCCAGTACTTC. It translates to CASSQGTGVNEETQYF.

The J gene is TRBJ1-2, the V gene TRBV29-1, with 7 bases lining up with TRBD1. Germline CDR1 SQVTM, CDR2 ANQGSEA. The CDR3 has 13 residues. J gave up 4 bases and V 5 bases, and 7 bases lay outside the gene matches. This chain's CDR3 is CSVRTGITYGYTF. The CDR3 coding sequence is TGCAGCGTTAGGACAGGAATAACCTATGGCTACACCTTC.

The table lists this clone with a few counts. This chain links TRBV29-1 with TRBJ2-5; D gene unclear. Germline V CDR1 and CDR2: SQVTM, ANQGSEA. The CDR3 is made up of 12 amino acids. Trimming left V 6 bases short and J 5 bases short, with 13 bases between. In DNA form, the CDR3 reads TGCAGCGTCGATGGCAAGCCGGAGACCCAGTACTTC. This translates into CSVDGKPETQYF.

The V and J genes are TRBV4-2 and TRBJ2-7; 9 bases fit TRBD1. This CDR3 has 15 amino acids. The ends lost 6 bases at V and 1 base at J; junction bases unmatched: 7. Germline loops: CDR1 LGHNA, CDR2 YNFKEQ. CDR3 in amino acids: CASRGTGTGSYEQYF. CDR3 nucleotides: TGTGCCAGCAGAGGAACCGGGACAGGGTCCTACGAGCAGTACTTC.

The sample holds a few counts of this clone. This chain connects TRBV6-4 to TRBJ2-2; D may be TRBD2 (6 bases). Trimming took 3 bases from V and 4 from J, leaving 9 bases between them. CDR3 length equals 14 residues. From germline, CDR1 is MRHNA and CDR2 SNTAGT. CDR3 DNA sequence: TGTGCCAGCAGTGAAGGTAGCGGCACCGGGGAGCTGTTTTTT. Its protein is CASSEGSGTGELFF.

The chain is built from TRBV29-1 and TRBJ1-1; D not certain. Germline V gives CDR1 SQVTM, CDR2 ANQGSEA. The CDR3 is 10 amino acids. Trimming cost V 5 bases and J 11 bases, with 12 bases left between them. CDR3 region: CSVQGPGAFF. The CDR3 DNA reads as TGCAGCGTTCAAGGGCCGGGGGCTTTCTTT.

The V gene is TRBV2, the J gene TRBJ1-5; TRBD1 is a possible D gene (6 bases). With 5 bases removed from V and 3 bases from J, the gap between germline ends came to 17 bases. This CDR3 has 16 amino acids. The germline CDR1 and CDR2 sequences are SNHLY and FYNNEI. The CDR3 DNA reads TGTGCCAGCAGTAATAAGAGGGGGGAGAACAATCAGCCCCAGCATTTT. Its translation: CASSNKRGENNQPQHF.

J is TRBJ2-3 and V is TRBV4-3, with 9 positions matching TRBD2. Germline V lookup: CDR1 LGHNA, CDR2 YSLEER. Unmatched junction bases numbered 7, after V lost 5 bases and J lost 1 base. This CDR3 contains 16 residues. The CDR3 reads CASSEGVAGGTDTQYF. CDR3 DNA: TGCGCCAGCAGCGAAGGGGTAGCGGGGGGCACAGATACGCAGTATTTT.

The sample holds a few counts of this clone. The J gene is TRBJ2-2, the V gene TRBV23-1; weak D call: TRBD2 (6 bases). TRBV23-1 is an ORF, with its function uncertain. The ends were cut back, 3 bases at V and 4 bases at J, with 18 bases in the middle. This CDR3 comprises 17 residues. CDR3 region: CASSHSSAEVITGELFF. DNA for the CDR3: TGCGCCAGCAGTCATTCTAGCGCGGAGGTTATCACCGGGGAGCTGTTTTTT.

This clone was seen only a few times. The rearrangement links TRBV7-8 to TRBJ2-2; D gene ambiguous. Germline CDR1 reads SGHVS; CDR2 reads FQNEAQ. Trimming removed 5 bases at V and 0 bases at J, with 7 bases between. The CDR3 consists of 14 residues. The CDR3 DNA follows: TGTGCCAGCAGCCTCCTCGCGAACACCGGGGAGCTGTTTTTT. Encoded protein: CASSLLANTGELFF.

V usage is TRBV7-2 and J usage is TRBJ2-4; 12 bases fit TRBD2. The CDR3 consists of 17 residues. Per germline, CDR1 SGHTA and CDR2 FQGNSA. V lost 1 base to trimming and J lost 7 bases; unmatched junction nucleotides: 8. This CDR3 reads CASSLGSSSGGANIQYF. The CDR3 DNA reads as TGTGCCAGCAGCTTAGGAAGTTCTAGCGGGGGGGCCAACATTCAGTACTTC.

This clone occurred many times. This sequence joins TRBV7-2 and TRBJ2-2; D call uncertain. The CDR3 loop spans 16 amino acids. Germline values: CDR1 SGHTA, CDR2 FQGNSA. With 1 base removed from V and 3 bases from J, the gap between germline ends came to 12 bases. The CDR3 here is CASSLVFRYDTGELFF. CDR3 sequence (DNA): TGTGCCAGCAGCTTAGTATTCCGGTATGACACCGGGGAGCTGTTTTTT.

This chain uses TRBV29-1 with TRBJ1-2; weak D call: TRBD1 (5 bases). Germline CDR1 is SQVTM and CDR2 is ANQGSEA. The CDR3 covers 11 residues. Trimming took off 3 bases at V and 7 bases at J, with 9 bases between the two ends. Here the CDR3 DNA reads TGCAGCGTTGAGACAGAGAGTGGCTACACCTTC. This gives the protein CSVETESGYTF.

This chain uses TRBV29-1 with TRBJ2-1, with a weak D call TRBD2 (6 bases). CDR1 is SQVTM and CDR2 is ANQGSEA in the germline V gene. CDR3 length equals 12 residues. Trimming pared 7 bases from V and 10 bases from J, leaving 17 bases between. CDR3 DNA: TGCAGCGGTTTTATTCCGGGAGAAGAGCAGTTCTTC. Translation: CSGFIPGEEQFF.

The V gene is TRBV30, the J gene TRBJ2-7; TRBD1 is a possible D gene (6 bases). Trimming shortened V by 2 bases and J by 6 bases, and 17 bases separated the two germline ends. Germline CDR1 reads GTSNPN; CDR2 reads SVGIG (reference sequence). The CDR3 runs 14 residues. The CDR3 region is CAWSKRQATFEQYF. CDR3 DNA: TGTGCCTGGAGTAAGAGACAGGCAACATTCGAGCAGTACTTC. Full variable domain (remainder filled in from reference TRBV30 and TRBJ2-7): SQTIHQWPATLVQPVGSPLSLECTVEGTSNPNLYWYRQAAGRGLQLLFYSVGIGQISSEVPQNLSASRPQDRQFILSSKKLLLSDSGFYLCAWSKRQATFEQYFGPGTRLTVT.

This clone was detected only a few times. This chain connects TRBV5-6 to TRBJ1-6; weak D call: TRBD1 (6 bases). Germline CDR1 SGHDT, CDR2 YYEEEE. V lost 0 bases, J lost 8 bases, and 6 bases lay in between. This CDR3 region has 13 residues. CDR3 sequence (DNA): TGTGCCAGCAGCTTGGGACAGGATTCACCCCTCCACTTT. Translation: CASSLGQDSPLHF.

V is TRBV25-1 and J is TRBJ2-3, with D uncertain. CDR3 length equals 15 residues. From germline, CDR1 is MGHDK and CDR2 SYGVNS. V was pared by 7 bases and J by 3 bases, with 17 bases between. The chain's CDR3 is CASTPVGPSTDTQYF. The CDR3 region has the DNA TGTGCCAGCACTCCCGTGGGCCCGTCGACAGATACGCAGTATTTT.

This clone showed up just once. This chain links TRBV27 with TRBJ1-1; TRBD1 matches at 8 bases. V shed 5 bases, J shed 1 base, and the junction held 6 bases outside the gene matches. The CDR3 runs 15 residues. Germline CDR1 and CDR2: MNHEY and SMNVEV (reference sequence). The CDR3 loop is CASSQGTGGNTEAFF. The CDR3 DNA follows: TGTGCCAGCAGTCAGGGGACAGGAGGGAACACTGAAGCTTTCTTT.

This clone was seen only a few times. The sample carries other DNA sequences with the same CDR3. The chain carries TRBV7-2 and TRBJ1-5; the D is unclear. The CDR3 runs 13 residues. Germline-derived CDR1 and CDR2 are SGHTA and FQGNSA. V shed 5 bases and J shed 3 bases, with 8 bases lying between them. In DNA, the CDR3 is TGTGCCAGCAGCCTACTGGACAATCAGCCCCAGCATTTT. Protein: CASSLLDNQPQHF. The complete variable domain, with remaining parts taken from reference TRBV7-2 and TRBJ1-5, reads GAGVSQSPSNKVTEKGKDVELRCDPISGHTALYWYRQSLGQGLEFLIYFQGNSAPDKSGLPSDRFSAERTGGSVSTLTIQRTQQEDSAVYLCASSLLDNQPQHFGDGTRLSIL.